The 31 T cell receptor beta chains reported below all come from one sample, sequenced in a study of identical twins. Via MiXCR, TCRdb re-called the 5' RACE reads, giving one row per CDR3 protein. Counted here are 250,000 to 350,000 distinct CDR3 sequences, 9.5% occurring once; the ten biggest clones make up approximately 7%. These sequences were also reported in another study, on yellow fever vaccine responses in identical twins.

The sequenced sample consisted of CD8+ T cells sorted from blood. These TCRs come from a woman between 18 and 29 years old in good health.

The sample holds a few counts of this clonotype. CDR3 DNA sequence: TGTGCCAGCAGCTTACTAGCGGGACCCCGACCGCTGTTTTTT. Translation gives CASSLLAGPRPLFF. The chain uses TRBV7-6 and TRBJ2-2, with 9 bases lining up with TRBD2. J was trimmed by 13 bases and V by 2 bases; bases with no gene match: 8. The CDR3 has 14 amino acids. Germline CDR1 is SGHVS and CDR2 is FNYEAQ.

The chain uses TRBV2 and TRBJ2-3; 8 positions agree with TRBD2. The CDR3 is 17 amino acids. Germline CDR1 reads SNHLY; CDR2 reads FYNNEI. V lost 6 bases and J lost 1; bases outside the gene matches: 12. The CDR3 sequence: CASSLPEREPRTDTQYF. CDR3 nucleotides: TGTGCCAGCAGCTTACCAGAGCGGGAGCCCCGCACAGATACGCAGTATTTT.

Many counts were recorded for this clonotype. The V gene is TRBV3-1, the J gene TRBJ2-2, with D hard to call. The CDR3 spans 17 residues. Deletions cut 0 bases from V and 4 bases from J, with 15 bases between. Germline-derived CDR1 and CDR2 are LGHDT and YNNKEL (reference sequence). CDR3 amino acids: CASSQEQPLEITGELFF. The CDR3 DNA sequence: TGTGCCAGCAGCCAAGAACAACCCCTAGAGATCACCGGGGAGCTGTTTTTT.

This chain links TRBV7-9 with TRBJ2-1, with 10 positions matching TRBD2. V lost 5 bases to trimming and J lost 11 bases; unmatched junction nucleotides: 18. This CDR3 contains 17 residues. In germline, CDR1 is SEHNR, CDR2 FQNEAQ (reference sequence). CDR3 DNA sequence: TGTGCCAGCAGCGCTCGAGAAACAGCGGGAGGGGGTAATCAGCAGTTCTTC. Its translation is CASSARETAGGGNQQFF.

This sequence joins TRBV5-6 and TRBJ2-1, with D possibly being TRBD1 (6 bases). Germline CDR1 is SGHDT and CDR2 is YYEEEE. The CDR3 is made up of 15 amino acids. V lost 2 bases to trimming and J lost 0 bases, with 9 bases between them. The CDR3, as DNA: TGTGCCAGCAGCTTTTCGGGACACTCCTACAATGAGCAGTTCTTC. Translated: CASSFSGHSYNEQFF.

The rearrangement joins TRBV4-2 to TRBJ2-2; D may be TRBD2 (7 bases). V dropped 4 bases and J dropped 0 bases, with 18 bases sitting between them. Germline V gives CDR1 LGHNA, CDR2 YNFKEQ. The CDR3 is 18 residues long. CDR3 residues: CASSPRGGSRSNTGELFF. The DNA of the CDR3 is TGTGCCAGCAGCCCAAGGGGGGGGAGCCGATCGAACACCGGGGAGCTGTTTTTT.

The genes are TRBV7-9 and TRBJ2-7; 7 nucleotides line up with TRBD2. This CDR3 region has 13 residues. The germline gives CDR1 SEHNR, CDR2 FQNEAQ (reference sequence). Trimming took 5 bases from V and 5 from J; bases not matched to a gene: 6. DNA for the CDR3: TGTGCCAGCAGCCCCCCGGGGGGAAACGAGCAGTACTTC. Translation: CASSPPGGNEQYF.

In this sample, this clonotype is large. The V gene is TRBV20-1, the J gene TRBJ1-5; D possibly corresponds to TRBD1 (5 bases). Germline values: CDR1 DFQATT, CDR2 SNEGSKA (reference sequence). The CDR3 sequence is 15 residues long. V lost 6 bases and J lost 2, with 17 bases in between. The CDR3, as DNA: TGCAGTGCCAGCCCCCCGGGGGGAGGCAATCAGCCCCAGCATTTT. Protein: CSASPPGGGNQPQHF.

This chain links TRBV11-2 with TRBJ2-1, with TRBD1 matching 10 bases. CDR3 length equals 14 residues. Trimming removed 5 bases from V and 9 bases from J; junction bases left unmatched: 7. Per germline, CDR1 SGHAT and CDR2 FQNNGV. CDR3 amino acids: CASSRSGTGAEQFF. Here the CDR3 DNA reads TGTGCCAGCAGCCGATCGGGGACAGGGGCTGAGCAGTTCTTC.

This clonotype was detected many times. The chain joins TRBV12-3 or TRBV12-4 to TRBJ2-1; 10 nucleotides align to TRBD2. The CDR3 sequence is 17 residues long. Losses at the gene ends were 5 bases for V and 5 bases for J; bases not matched to a gene: 12. This chain's CDR3 is CASSPGLAAHLDNEQFF. The CDR3 DNA is TGTGCCAGCAGTCCAGGACTAGCGGCTCACCTAGACAATGAGCAGTTCTTC.

This clonotype was picked up many times. The V and J genes are TRBV12-3 or TRBV12-4 and TRBJ2-1; TRBD2 matches 8 bases. The CDR3 extends over 15 amino acids. Trimming took 3 bases from V and 6 from J; bases not matched to a gene: 7. CDR3 DNA: TGTGCCAGCAGTTTTGACGGGAGGGAGTTCAATGAGCAGTTCTTC. Residues: CASSFDGREFNEQFF.

The chain couples TRBV11-2 to TRBJ2-5; D may correspond to TRBD1 or TRBD2 (6 bases each). The germline gives CDR1 SGHAT, CDR2 FQNNGV. CDR3 length: 16 amino acids. The germline V and J ends were trimmed by 7 bases and 2 bases, with 20 bases remaining between them. CDR3 protein: CASTYRRDNPQETQYF. The CDR3 nucleotides read TGTGCCAGCACCTATAGGCGGGACAACCCTCAAGAGACCCAGTACTTC.

This clonotype showed up many times. The chain combines TRBV25-1 with TRBJ2-6; TRBD1 might be the D (6 bases). CDR1 and CDR2 from the germline V gene are MGHDK and SYGVNS. Trimming took 6 bases from V and 0 from J, leaving 15 bases between them. This CDR3 has 17 residues. This chain's CDR3 is CASSPDSFSSGANVLTF. The CDR3 DNA reads as TGTGCCAGCAGCCCGGACAGTTTCTCCTCTGGGGCCAACGTCCTGACTTTC.

The rearrangement links TRBV19 to TRBJ2-7; 7 bases are shared with TRBD2. V gave up 4 bases and J gave up 3 bases; unmatched junction bases: 6. Germline assignment: CDR1 LNHDA and CDR2 SQIVND (reference sequence). The CDR3 length is 14 residues. This chain's CDR3 is CASSNWPSGYEQYF. The CDR3 DNA sequence: TGTGCCAGTAGTAATTGGCCTAGCGGCTACGAGCAGTACTTC.

The table lists this clonotype with many counts. The chain couples TRBV7-9 to TRBJ2-7; D not certain. V was trimmed by 5 bases and J by 1 base, leaving 12 bases between them. The germline V gene has CDR1 SEHNR and CDR2 FQNEAQ (reference sequence). The CDR3 extends over 14 amino acids. CDR3 DNA: TGTGCCAGCAGCCCCCCCGGGCAGTCCTACGAGCAGTACTTC. Its protein is CASSPPGQSYEQYF.

This clonotype was recorded at least ten times. The V and J genes are TRBV6-5 and TRBJ2-1; 7 positions agree with TRBD2. CDR3 length: 15 amino acids. Looked up from germline, CDR1 is MNHEY and CDR2 is SVGAGI. V shed 2 bases and J 1 base; nucleotides not matched to a gene: 2. The CDR3 bases are TGTGCCAGCAGTTACGGGGGGGGATCCTACAATGAGCAGTTCTTC. This gives the protein CASSYGGGSYNEQFF.

This clonotype was detected ten times or more. This chain links TRBV13 with TRBJ2-1; TRBD2 aligns across 7 bases. The CDR3 covers 15 residues. V trimming: 2 bases; J trimming: 3 bases; junction bases outside the gene matches: 4. CDR1 and CDR2 from the germline V gene are PRHDT and FYEKMQ (reference sequence). The CDR3 is CASSLTGGFYNEQFF. CDR3 nucleotide sequence: TGTGCCAGCAGCTTAACGGGAGGTTTCTACAATGAGCAGTTCTTC.

This clonotype was recorded a few times. For the CDR3, the DNA is TGTGCCAGCAGCCCCCTAGCTTACTACGAGCAGTACTTC. Amino acid sequence: CASSPLAYYEQYF. V usage is TRBV12-3 or TRBV12-4 and J usage is TRBJ2-7; D may be TRBD2 (5 bases). The CDR3 is 13 amino acids. V was shortened by 6 bases and J by 3 bases, with 12 bases between the two germline ends.

This chain links TRBV20-1 with TRBJ2-5; no reliable D call. This CDR3 is built from 15 residues. Germline V lookup: CDR1 DFQATT, CDR2 SNEGSKA (reference sequence). V shed 0 bases and J shed 2 bases, with 13 bases lying between them. CDR3 DNA: TGCAGTGCTAGAGATTGGCCAGTGTCACAAGAGACCCAGTACTTC. Translation: CSARDWPVSQETQYF.

In its sample, this clonotype was seen many times. This chain uses TRBV18 with TRBJ2-7, with D possibly matching TRBD1 (5 bases). Germline loops: CDR1 KGHSH, CDR2 LQKENI. V lost 3 bases and J 2 bases, leaving 17 bases between the germline ends. This CDR3 region has 16 residues. In nucleotides, the CDR3 is TGTGCCAGCTCACCCTTGAACAGGACAAGGACCTACGAGCAGTACTTC. Amino acids: CASSPLNRTRTYEQYF.

This chain joins TRBV7-9 and TRBJ1-1; 7 bases fit TRBD1. The germline V gene has CDR1 SEHNR and CDR2 FQNEAQ (reference sequence). The CDR3 sequence is 13 residues long. The V and J ends lost 1 base and 7 bases, in that order; junction bases with no gene match: 3. The CDR3 reads CASSLGGQSEAFF. CDR3 bases: TGTGCCAGCAGCTTAGGGGGACAGAGTGAAGCTTTCTTT. The whole variable domain, remainder taken from reference TRBV7-9 and TRBJ1-1, is DTGVSQNPRHKITKRGQNVTFRCDPISEHNRLYWYRQTLGQGPEFLTYFQNEAQLEKSRLLSDRFSAERPKGSFSTLEIQRTEQGDSAMYLCASSLGGQSEAFFGQGTRLTVV.

This clonotype was picked up many times. The genes are TRBV7-2 and TRBJ2-1; TRBD2 matches 7 bases. From germline, CDR1 is SGHTA and CDR2 FQGNSA. The CDR3 runs 13 residues. V was clipped by 4 bases and J by 6 bases; unmatched bases: 3. CDR3 in DNA: TGTGCCAGCAGCTGGGGACTAACCAATGAGCAGTTCTTC. It translates to CASSWGLTNEQFF.

At least ten counts were recorded for this clonotype. The J gene is TRBJ1-3, the V gene TRBV20-1; 9 positions match TRBD1. The length of the CDR3 is 13 residues. Germline V gives CDR1 DFQATT, CDR2 SNEGSKA (reference sequence). With 6 bases clipped from V and 13 bases from J, the junction kept 13 bases outside the gene matches. The CDR3 reads CSAGQGTGNRIYF. The DNA of the CDR3 is TGCAGTGCAGGACAGGGGACGGGAAACAGGATATATTTT.

This rearrangement joins TRBV2 to TRBJ1-5, with D perhaps matching TRBD1 (6 bases). Between the trimmed V and J ends, which lost 4 bases and 9 bases, there was a span of 10 bases. This CDR3 has 12 amino acids. Germline loops: CDR1 SNHLY, CDR2 FYNNEI. The chain's CDR3 is CASSGGLWPQHF. The CDR3, as DNA: TGTGCCAGCAGTGGGGGGCTATGGCCCCAGCATTTT.

Ten or more counts support this clonotype. The chain recombines TRBV7-2 with TRBJ2-2; D is tentatively TRBD1 or TRBD2 (5 bases each). Trimming cost V 3 bases and J 2 bases, with 10 bases left between them. Germline CDR1 and CDR2: SGHTA and FQGNSA. The CDR3 covers 15 residues. The CDR3 sequence is CASSFAGTNTGELFF. The CDR3 DNA follows: TGTGCCAGCAGCTTTGCCGGGACCAACACCGGGGAGCTGTTTTTT.

This rearrangement joins TRBV20-1 to TRBJ2-1, with TRBD2 matching 14 bases. In germline, CDR1 is DFQATT, CDR2 SNEGSKA (reference sequence). The junction had 5 bases not matched to a gene; V was cut back by 2 bases and J by 8 bases. The CDR3 has 15 residues. The CDR3 DNA follows: TGCAGTGCTAGATCCGGGACTAGCGGGAGTTATGAGCAGTTCTTC. It is translated as CSARSGTSGSYEQFF.

This clonotype was seen repeatedly, ten times or more. The chain has TRBV5-1 and TRBJ2-2; the match to TRBD1 covers 10 bases. CDR3 length equals 15 residues. After removal of 9 bases from V and 1 base from J, the junction contained 6 bases not matched to a gene. CDR1 is SGHRS and CDR2 is YFSETQ in the germline V gene. The CDR3 region is CANPTGGKNTGELFF. CDR3 coding DNA: TGCGCCAATCCGACAGGGGGCAAGAACACCGGGGAGCTGTTTTTT.

This chain connects TRBV9 to TRBJ2-7, with 7 bases aligning to TRBD1. The CDR3 runs to 15 residues. V shed 0 bases, J shed 3 bases, and the junction held 6 bases outside the gene matches. Germline V CDR1 and CDR2: SGDLS, YYNGEE. CDR3 loop: CASSVGGTESYEQYF. DNA of the CDR3: TGTGCCAGCAGCGTAGGAGGGACAGAGAGCTACGAGCAGTACTTC. The variable domain in full, completed from reference TRBV9 and TRBJ2-7, reads DSGVTQTPKHLITATGQRVTLRCSPRSGDLSVYWYQQSLDQGLQFLIQYYNGEERAKGNILERFSAQQFPDLHSELNLSSLELGDSALYFCASSVGGTESYEQYFGPGTRLTVT.

This clonotype was observed a few times. The CDR3 DNA reads TGTGCCAGCAGCGCCACAGGGAACAATAATCCAAGAGGGGGGACCCAGTACTTC. Translated: CASSATGNNNPRGGTQYF. V gene TRBV9 combines with J gene TRBJ2-5, with D perhaps matching TRBD1 (6 bases). CDR3 length: 18 amino acids. V lost 3 bases and J lost 7, with 28 bases in between. The germline gives CDR1 SGDLS, CDR2 YYNGEE.

This clonotype occurred a few times. The chain carries TRBV11-2 and TRBJ2-3, with 13 bases matching TRBD2. Trimming cost V 4 bases and J 4 bases; bases outside gene matches: 11. The CDR3 consists of 18 residues. Per the germline V gene, CDR1 is SGHAT and CDR2 is FQNNGV. CDR3 protein: CASSSPRALAGGPDTQYF. CDR3 DNA sequence: TGTGCCAGCAGCTCCCCGAGAGCACTAGCGGGGGGGCCAGATACGCAGTATTTT.

In its sample, this clonotype was seen many times. Here the CDR3 reads CASSLDGTNAYEQYF. The CDR3 DNA reads TGTGCCAGCAGCTTAGACGGGACAAATGCCTACGAGCAGTACTTC. This chain connects TRBV7-2 to TRBJ2-7, with a possible D match to TRBD1 (6 bases). The germline V gene encodes CDR1 SGHTA and CDR2 FQGNSA. Trimming shortened V by 1 base and J by 2 bases, and 12 bases separated the two germline ends. This CDR3 comprises 15 residues.